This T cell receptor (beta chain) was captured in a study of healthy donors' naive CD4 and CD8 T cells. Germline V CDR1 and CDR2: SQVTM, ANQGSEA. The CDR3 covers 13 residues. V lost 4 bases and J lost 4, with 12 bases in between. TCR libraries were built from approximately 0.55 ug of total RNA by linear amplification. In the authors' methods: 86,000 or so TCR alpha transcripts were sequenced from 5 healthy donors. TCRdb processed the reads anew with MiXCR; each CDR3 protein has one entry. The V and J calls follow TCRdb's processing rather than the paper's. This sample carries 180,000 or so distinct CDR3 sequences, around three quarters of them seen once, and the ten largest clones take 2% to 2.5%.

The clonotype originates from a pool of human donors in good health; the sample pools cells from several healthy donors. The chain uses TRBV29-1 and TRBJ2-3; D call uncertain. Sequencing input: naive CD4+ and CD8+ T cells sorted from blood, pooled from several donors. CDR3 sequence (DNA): TGCAGCGTTGTATTGAGGCTGGCAGATACGCAGTATTTT. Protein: CSVVLRLADTQYF.